This TCR beta chain was sequenced during a study of blood T cell repertoires in COVID-19. Germline V gene data show CDR1 as MGHRA and CDR2 as YSYEKL. Trimming took 4 bases from V and 1 from J; bases not matched to a gene: 7. This CDR3 contains 15 residues. The study drew participants aged about 18 to 90 years from roughly 25 US areas. Participants' own reports of clinical history determined their cohort assignment. Cohort 3 donors counted as recovered after two negative PCRs, clearance, or resolved symptoms. Sequencing was performed with immunoSEQ multiplex PCR; in TCRdb, only in-frame clones are kept and a portion is missing. In the table there are about 170,000 clones, under 90% of which are singletons.

This TCR came from a man aged 50-59 years who had recovered from COVID-19. Sequencing was carried out using PBMCs or T cells enriched from blood (not recorded which). V is TRBV4-1 and J is TRBJ2-7; 7 nucleotides line up with TRBD2. CDR3 DNA sequence: TGCGCCAGCAGCCGCGAGTGGGGGGGTTCCTACGAGCAGTACTTC. Translation: CASSREWGGSYEQYF.